This T cell receptor beta chain was documented in a study of blood T cell repertoires in COVID-19. Study summary: Acute and convalescent COVID-19 specimens originated in the United States, Italy and Spain. T cells, B-cell-depleted T cells, or PBMCs supplied cDNA or gDNA.

The assay was immunoSEQ multiplex PCR, and TCRdb's table has in-frame clones only and misses some. The repertoire holds 100,000 or so clones, with around 81% as singletons. The sample taken for sequencing was peripheral blood. The clonotype was recovered from a man at least 80 years old with acute or convalescent COVID-19.

The CDR3 protein is CASSSADSANTGELFF. CDR3 coding DNA: TGTGCCAGCAGTTCTGCGGACAGCGCGAACACCGGGGAGCTGTTTTTT. The chain has TRBV27 and TRBJ2-2; D may be TRBD1 (6 bases). V lost 4 bases and J 0 bases, leaving 12 bases between the germline ends. The V gene's germline CDR1 is MNHEY and CDR2 SMNVEV (reference sequence). CDR3 length: 16 residues.